This entry describes one T cell receptor (beta chain). This record belongs to a study of T cell responses to AZD1222 COVID-19 vaccine. With 7 bases removed from V and 6 bases from J, the gap between germline ends came to 18 bases. CDR3 length equals 14 residues. Per the germline V gene, CDR1 is MNHEY and CDR2 is SMNVEV (reference sequence). TCRdb keeps only in-frame clones here, not all; method: immunoSEQ multiplex PCR. Seen here are more than 100,000 clones, around 92% observed once, and the top ten hold approximately 7.9%. The chain carries TRBV27 and TRBJ1-2; D is unresolved. Sequencing was performed on peripheral blood, taken 28 days after the second AZD1222 dose. This sequence originates from an adult who received the AZD1222 COVID-19 vaccine. The CDR3 DNA follows: TGTGCCAGCACCGGAGGGAGGATAGGCGATGGCTACACCTTC. Its translation: CASTGGRIGDGYTF.